Shown below are 10 T cell receptor beta chains from a single sample sequenced in a study of cytomegalovirus exposure and HLA in healthy donors. The PCR made use of 60 Vbeta and 13 Jbeta primers. TCRdb's table, derived via immunoSEQ multiplex PCR, lists solely in-frame clones and lacks some. The sample consists of 210,000 or so clones, 65% to 85% of them appearing once. Input material: PBMCs. These receptors were collected from a boy aged 2 to 10 in good health and CMV-seronegative.

The gene calls are TRBV13 and TRBJ1-1; D gene uncertain. Trimming cost V 4 bases and J 2 bases, with 8 bases left between them. Germline CDR1 PRHDT, CDR2 FYEKMQ (reference sequence). The CDR3 totals 13 residues. The CDR3 coding sequence is TGTGCCAGCAGCTCGGTCGCAAACACTGAAGCTTTCTTT. Protein: CASSSVANTEAFF.

This clone appeared once. V gene TRBV10-2 combines with J gene TRBJ2-7; D perhaps matches TRBD2 (5 bases). This CDR3 is built from 12 residues. Germline CDR1 WSHSY, CDR2 SAAADI. Trimming removed 4 bases at V and 5 bases at J, with 9 bases between. In DNA, the CDR3 is TGCGCCAGCAGTGTAGGGCGGGACGAGCAGTACTTC. It specifies CASSVGRDEQYF.

The chain uses TRBV2 and TRBJ1-2; tentatively, D is TRBD1 (5 bases). Germline V gives CDR1 SNHLY, CDR2 FYNNEI. The CDR3 extends over 14 amino acids. Trimming pared 4 bases from V and 1 base from J, leaving 10 bases between. CDR3: CASSGQLLNYGYTF. The CDR3 DNA reads as TGTGCCAGCAGTGGACAGCTCCTTAACTATGGCTACACCTTC.

The V and J genes are TRBV5-6 and TRBJ2-3; perhaps TRBD2 as D (5 bases). From germline, CDR1 is SGHDT and CDR2 YYEEEE. V gave up 5 bases and J gave up 0 bases, with 10 bases separating them. This CDR3 has 14 amino acids. The CDR3 bases are TGTGCCAGCAGTGCGGGCAGTAGCACAGATACGCAGTATTTT. This sequence encodes CASSAGSSTDTQYF.

This clone was found once. This chain uses TRBV7-8 with TRBJ2-2, with 11 bases identical to TRBD2. CDR1 is SGHVS and CDR2 is FQNEAQ in the germline V gene. The junction had 11 bases not matched to a gene; V was cut back by 5 bases and J by 0 bases. The CDR3 is made up of 19 amino acids. CDR3 bases: TGTGCCAGCAGCCGTCCGGGACTAGCGGTTCGAACGAACACCGGGGAGCTGTTTTTT. This gives the protein CASSRPGLAVRTNTGELFF.

The CDR3 protein is CASSFRIAGSLLSGANVLTF. CDR3 DNA sequence: TGTGCCAGCAGCTTTCGTATAGCGGGATCGCTTCTCTCTGGGGCCAACGTCCTGACTTTC. The chain recombines TRBV7-8 with TRBJ2-6; 8 bases match TRBD2. CDR1 and CDR2 (germline): SGHVS, FQNEAQ. V gave up 3 bases and J gave up 0 bases; unmatched junction bases: 13. The CDR3 contains 20 residues.

V is TRBV5-1 and J is TRBJ2-3; 11 bases align to TRBD2. Trimming cost V 2 bases and J 4 bases; bases outside gene matches: 3. This CDR3 is 15 amino acids long. Germline V gives CDR1 SGHRS, CDR2 YFSETQ. The CDR3 DNA follows: TGCGCCAGCAGCTTTAGCGGGGGGGCAGCAGATACGCAGTATTTT. Amino acid sequence: CASSFSGGAADTQYF. Looking up the rest from reference TRBV5-1 and TRBJ2-3 gives the full variable domain: KAGVTQTPRYLIKTRGQQVTLSCSPISGHRSVSWYQQTPGQGLQFLFEYFSETQRNKGNFPGRFSGRQFSNSRSEMNVSTLELGDSALYLCASSFSGGAADTQYFGPGTRLTVL.

The chain carries TRBV19 and TRBJ1-1; D gene ambiguous. The germline CDR1 and CDR2 sequences are LNHDA and SQIVND (reference sequence). The CDR3 covers 15 residues. Between the trimmed V and J ends, which lost 3 bases and 0 bases, there was a span of 11 bases. This CDR3 is CASSMRLLMNTEAFF. CDR3 DNA sequence: TGTGCCAGTAGTATGAGGCTGTTGATGAACACTGAAGCTTTCTTT.

The chain joins TRBV7-8 to TRBJ2-7; D uncertain. Germline values: CDR1 SGHVS, CDR2 FQNEAQ. The CDR3 contains 14 residues. V was cut by 0 bases and J by 3 bases, with 9 bases left in between. CDR3 sequence: CASSLAQQYYEQYF. CDR3 DNA: TGTGCCAGCAGCTTAGCACAGCAATACTACGAGCAGTACTTC.

This clone was counted between two and nine times. The chain carries TRBV6-6 and TRBJ2-1; 8 positions agree with TRBD1. The length of the CDR3 is 15 residues. The ends lost 4 bases at V and 6 bases at J; junction bases unmatched: 8. Looked up from germline, CDR1 is MNHNY and CDR2 is SVGAGI (reference sequence). CDR3 amino acids: CASSFRDRSFNEQFF. Here the CDR3 DNA reads TGTGCCAGCAGTTTCCGGGACAGGTCTTTCAATGAGCAGTTCTTC.